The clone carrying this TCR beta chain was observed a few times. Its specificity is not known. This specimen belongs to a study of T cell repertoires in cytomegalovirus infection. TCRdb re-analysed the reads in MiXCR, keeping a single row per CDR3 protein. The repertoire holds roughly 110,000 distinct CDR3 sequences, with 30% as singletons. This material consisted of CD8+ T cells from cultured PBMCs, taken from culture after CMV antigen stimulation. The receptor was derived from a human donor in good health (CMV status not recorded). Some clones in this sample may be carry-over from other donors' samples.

CDR3 bases: TGTGCCAGCAAACCGGTGTGGGCAGGGGCGAACACCGGGGAGCTGTTTTTT. Residues: CASKPVWAGANTGELFF. This rearrangement joins TRBV6-2 or TRBV6-3 to TRBJ2-2, with TRBD1 as a possible D gene (6 bases). The CDR3 is 17 amino acids. Germline V gene lookup returns CDR1 MNHEY and CDR2 SVGEGT. Trimming cost V 7 bases and J 0 bases, with 18 bases left between them.